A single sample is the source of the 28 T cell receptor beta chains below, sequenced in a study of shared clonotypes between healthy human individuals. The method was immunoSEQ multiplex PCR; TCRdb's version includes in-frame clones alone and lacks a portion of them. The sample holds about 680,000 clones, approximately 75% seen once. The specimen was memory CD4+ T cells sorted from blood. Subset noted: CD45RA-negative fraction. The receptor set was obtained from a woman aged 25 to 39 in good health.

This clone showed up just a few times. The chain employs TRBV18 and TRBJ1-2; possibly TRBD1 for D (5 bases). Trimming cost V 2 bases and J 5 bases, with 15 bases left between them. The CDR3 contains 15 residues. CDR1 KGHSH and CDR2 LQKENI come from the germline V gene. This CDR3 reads CASSPGDFLQYGYTF. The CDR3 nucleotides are TGTGCCAGCTCACCAGGGGACTTTCTCCAATATGGCTACACCTTC.

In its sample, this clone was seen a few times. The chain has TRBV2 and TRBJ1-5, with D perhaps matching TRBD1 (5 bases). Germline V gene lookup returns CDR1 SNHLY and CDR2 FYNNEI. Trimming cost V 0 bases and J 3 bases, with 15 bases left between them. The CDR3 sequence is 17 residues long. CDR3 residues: CASSEAGGTEANQPQHF. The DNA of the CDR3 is TGTGCCAGCAGTGAAGCGGGGGGGACGGAGGCCAATCAGCCCCAGCATTTT.

CDR3 region: CASGGQGAIQFF. The DNA of the CDR3 is TGTGCCAGCGGAGGACAGGGGGCGATCCAGTTCTTC. The chain uses TRBV28 and TRBJ2-1, with 11 bases fitting TRBD1. Trimming took 8 bases from V and 13 from J; bases not matched to a gene: 7. Germline CDR1 is MDHEN and CDR2 is SYDVKM. The CDR3 runs to 12 residues.

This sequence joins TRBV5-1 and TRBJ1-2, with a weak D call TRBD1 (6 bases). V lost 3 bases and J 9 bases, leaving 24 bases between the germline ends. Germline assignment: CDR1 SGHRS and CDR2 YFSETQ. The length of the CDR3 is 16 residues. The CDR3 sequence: CASSSGGGHPNSRYTF. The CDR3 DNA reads TGCGCCAGCAGCTCTGGCGGGGGACATCCCAACTCCCGCTACACCTTC.

The DNA for the CDR3 is TGCGCCAGCAGCCAAGAGGCGGGAGTACAATACGAGCAGTTCTTC. It codes for CASSQEAGVQYEQFF. The chain employs TRBV4-1 and TRBJ2-1; 7 positions match TRBD2. CDR1 and CDR2 (germline): MGHRA, YSYEKL. This CDR3 comprises 15 residues. With V trimmed by 0 bases and J by 10 bases, 9 bases remained unmatched.

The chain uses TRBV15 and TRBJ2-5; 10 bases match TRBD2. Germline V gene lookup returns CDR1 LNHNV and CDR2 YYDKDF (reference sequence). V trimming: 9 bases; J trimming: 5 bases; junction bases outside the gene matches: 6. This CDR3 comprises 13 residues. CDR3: CATSGRAGETQYF. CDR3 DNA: TGTGCCACGAGCGGGAGGGCCGGCGAGACCCAGTACTTC.

The CDR3 spells CASSQYEGTNYGYTF. The DNA for the CDR3 is TGTGCCAGCAGCCAATACGAAGGGACTAACTATGGCTACACCTTC. The rearrangement uses TRBV4-2 and TRBJ1-2; D unclear. The CDR3 is 15 residues long. V was shortened by 2 bases and J by 0 bases, with 10 bases between the two germline ends. CDR1 and CDR2 from the germline V gene are LGHNA and YNFKEQ.

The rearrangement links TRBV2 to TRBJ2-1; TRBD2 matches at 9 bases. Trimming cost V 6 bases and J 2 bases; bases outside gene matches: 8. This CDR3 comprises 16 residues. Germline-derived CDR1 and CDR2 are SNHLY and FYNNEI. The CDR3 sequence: CASRVSRTSAYNEQFF. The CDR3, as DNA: TGTGCCAGCAGAGTATCGCGGACTAGCGCCTACAATGAGCAGTTCTTC.

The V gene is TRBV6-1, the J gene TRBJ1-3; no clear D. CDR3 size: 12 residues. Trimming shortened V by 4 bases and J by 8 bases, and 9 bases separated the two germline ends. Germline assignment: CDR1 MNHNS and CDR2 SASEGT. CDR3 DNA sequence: TGTGCCAGCAGTGGCCAAGGGTACACCATATATTTT. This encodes CASSGQGYTIYF.

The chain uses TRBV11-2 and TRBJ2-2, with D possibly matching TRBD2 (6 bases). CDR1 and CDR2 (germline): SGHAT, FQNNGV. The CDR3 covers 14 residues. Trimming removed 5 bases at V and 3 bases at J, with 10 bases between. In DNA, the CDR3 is TGTGCCAGCAGCCTCGGGACTTACACCGGGGAGCTGTTTTTT. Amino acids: CASSLGTYTGELFF.

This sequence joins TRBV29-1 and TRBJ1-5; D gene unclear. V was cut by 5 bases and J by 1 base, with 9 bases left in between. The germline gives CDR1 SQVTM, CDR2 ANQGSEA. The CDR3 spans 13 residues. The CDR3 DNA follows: TGCAGCGTTATCGTGAGGAGCAATCAGCCCCAGCATTTT. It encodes CSVIVRSNQPQHF.

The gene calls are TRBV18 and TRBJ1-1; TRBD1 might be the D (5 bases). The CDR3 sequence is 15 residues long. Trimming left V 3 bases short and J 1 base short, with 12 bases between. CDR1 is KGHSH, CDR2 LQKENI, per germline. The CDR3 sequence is CASSPPGTANTEAFF. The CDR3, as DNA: TGTGCCAGCTCACCGCCCGGGACCGCGAACACTGAAGCTTTCTTT. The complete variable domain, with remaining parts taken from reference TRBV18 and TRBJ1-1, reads NAGVMQNPRHLVRRRGQEARLRCSPMKGHSHVYWYRQLPEEGLKFMVYLQKENIIDESGMPKERFSAEFPKEGPSILRIQQVVRGDSAAYFCASSPPGTANTEAFFGQGTRLTVV.

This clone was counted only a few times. CDR3 DNA sequence: TGTGCCAGCAGCCCTAGGACAGGCCCCGGGGAGCTGTTTTTT. This codes for CASSPRTGPGELFF. The chain employs TRBV5-8 and TRBJ2-2; 7 bases map to TRBD1. Germline V lookup: CDR1 SGHTS, CDR2 YDEGEE. With 4 bases clipped from V and 6 bases from J, the junction kept 6 bases outside the gene matches. The CDR3 covers 14 residues.

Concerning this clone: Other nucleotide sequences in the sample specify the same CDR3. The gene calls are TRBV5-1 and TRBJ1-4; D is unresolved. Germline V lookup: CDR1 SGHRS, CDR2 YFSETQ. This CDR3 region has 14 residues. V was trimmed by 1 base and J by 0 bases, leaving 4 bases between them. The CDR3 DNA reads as TGCGCCAGCAGCTTGAGTGCAACTAATGAAAAACTGTTTTTT. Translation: CASSLSATNEKLFF.

The CDR3 sequence is CASSFSGGATEAFF. CDR3 nucleotide sequence: TGTGCCAGCAGCTTTTCCGGGGGAGCCACTGAAGCTTTCTTT. The chain couples TRBV13 to TRBJ1-1; tentative D call: TRBD1 (5 bases). CDR1 is PRHDT and CDR2 is FYEKMQ in the germline V gene (reference sequence). The CDR3 loop spans 14 amino acids. V gave up 3 bases and J gave up 4 bases, with 12 bases separating them. Combining the CDR3 with reference TRBV13 and TRBJ1-1 gives the whole variable domain AAGVIQSPRHLIKEKRETATLKCYPIPRHDTVYWYQQGPGQDPQFLISFYEKMQSDKGSIPDRFSAQQFSDYHSELNMSSLELGDSALYFCASSFSGGATEAFFGQGTRLTVV.

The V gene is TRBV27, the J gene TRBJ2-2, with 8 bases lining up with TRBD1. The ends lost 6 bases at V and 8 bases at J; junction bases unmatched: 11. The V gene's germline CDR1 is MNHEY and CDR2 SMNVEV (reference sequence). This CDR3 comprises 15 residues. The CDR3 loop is CASRAGTGFPGELFF. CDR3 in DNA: TGTGCCAGCAGGGCCGGGACAGGTTTTCCGGGGGAGCTGTTTTTT.

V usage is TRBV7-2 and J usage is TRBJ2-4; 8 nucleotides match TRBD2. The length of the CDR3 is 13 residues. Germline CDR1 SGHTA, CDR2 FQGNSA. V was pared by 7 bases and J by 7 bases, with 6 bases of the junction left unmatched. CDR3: CASTPGGGNIQYF. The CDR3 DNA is TGTGCCAGCACCCCGGGGGGGGGTAACATTCAGTACTTC.

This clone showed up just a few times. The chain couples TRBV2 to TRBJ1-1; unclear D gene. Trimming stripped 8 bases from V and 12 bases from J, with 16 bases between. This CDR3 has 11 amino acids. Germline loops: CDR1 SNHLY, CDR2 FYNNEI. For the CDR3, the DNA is TGTGCCAGCTCGTCGCAAGGTAGGACTTTCTTT. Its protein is CASSSQGRTFF.

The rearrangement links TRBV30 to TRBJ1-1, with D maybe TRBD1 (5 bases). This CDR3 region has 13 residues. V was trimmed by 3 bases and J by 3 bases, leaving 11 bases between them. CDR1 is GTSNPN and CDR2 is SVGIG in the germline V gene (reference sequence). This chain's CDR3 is CAWSRAWDTEAFF. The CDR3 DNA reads TGTGCCTGGAGCAGGGCTTGGGACACTGAAGCTTTCTTT.

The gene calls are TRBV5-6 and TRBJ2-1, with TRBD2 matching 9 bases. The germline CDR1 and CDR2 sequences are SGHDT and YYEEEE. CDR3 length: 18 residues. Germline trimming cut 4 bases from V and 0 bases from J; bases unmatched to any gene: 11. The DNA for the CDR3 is TGTGCCAGCAGCCGTTTAGCGGGAGCGAGTAGCTCCTACAATGAGCAGTTCTTC. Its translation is CASSRLAGASSSYNEQFF.

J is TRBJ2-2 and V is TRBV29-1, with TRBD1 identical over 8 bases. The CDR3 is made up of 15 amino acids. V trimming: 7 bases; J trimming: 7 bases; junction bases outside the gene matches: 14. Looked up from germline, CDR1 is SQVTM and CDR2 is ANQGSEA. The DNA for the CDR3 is TGCAGCGCCACGAGGGGACAGGCCCCCAACGGGGAGCTGTTTTTT. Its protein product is CSATRGQAPNGELFF.

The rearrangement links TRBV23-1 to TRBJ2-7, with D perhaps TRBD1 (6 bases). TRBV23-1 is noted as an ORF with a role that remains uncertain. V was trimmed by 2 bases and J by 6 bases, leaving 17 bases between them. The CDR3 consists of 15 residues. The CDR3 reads CASSQGETGLFEQYF. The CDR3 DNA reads TGCGCCAGCAGTCAAGGCGAGACAGGTCTTTTCGAGCAGTACTTC.

CDR3 bases: TGTGCCAGCAGTTATTTCAGGGACCAAGAAAAACTGTTTTTT. Protein product: CASSYFRDQEKLFF. This chain uses TRBV6-5 with TRBJ1-4, with a tentative D call TRBD1 (5 bases). The CDR3 length is 14 residues. Germline CDR1 MNHEY, CDR2 SVGAGI. V was trimmed by 3 bases and J by 8 bases, leaving 13 bases between them.

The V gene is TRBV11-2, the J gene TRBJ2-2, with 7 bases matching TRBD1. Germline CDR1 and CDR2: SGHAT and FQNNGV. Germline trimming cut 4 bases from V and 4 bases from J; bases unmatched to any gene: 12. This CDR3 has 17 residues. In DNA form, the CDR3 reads TGTGCCAGCAGCTCCTCCCCGACAGGGTGGGGCACCGGGGAGCTGTTTTTT. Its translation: CASSSSPTGWGTGELFF.

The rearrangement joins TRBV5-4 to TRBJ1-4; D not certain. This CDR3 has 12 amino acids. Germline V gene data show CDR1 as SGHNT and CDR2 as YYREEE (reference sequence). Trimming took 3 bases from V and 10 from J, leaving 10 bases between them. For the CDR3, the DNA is TGTGCCAGCAGCTCGGGCCGAGGAAAACTGTTTTTT. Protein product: CASSSGRGKLFF.

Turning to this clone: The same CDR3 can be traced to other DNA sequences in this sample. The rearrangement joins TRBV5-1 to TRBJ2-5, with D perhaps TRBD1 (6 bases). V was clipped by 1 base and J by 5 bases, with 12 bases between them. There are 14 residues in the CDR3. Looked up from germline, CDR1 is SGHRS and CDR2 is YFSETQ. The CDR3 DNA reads TGCGCCAGCAGCTTGATCAGGGGCAGGGAGACCCAGTACTTC. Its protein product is CASSLIRGRETQYF.

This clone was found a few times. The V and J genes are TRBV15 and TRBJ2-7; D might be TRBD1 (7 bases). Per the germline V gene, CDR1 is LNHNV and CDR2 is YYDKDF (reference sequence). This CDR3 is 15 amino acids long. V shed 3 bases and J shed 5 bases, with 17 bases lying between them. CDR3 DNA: TGTGCCACCAGCAGGAGGATGGAGGGGGCGGACGAGCAGTACTTC. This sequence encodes CATSRRMEGADEQYF.

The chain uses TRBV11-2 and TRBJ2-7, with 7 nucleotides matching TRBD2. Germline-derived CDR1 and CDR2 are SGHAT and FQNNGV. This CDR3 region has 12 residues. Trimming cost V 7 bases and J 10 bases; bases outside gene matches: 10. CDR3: CASNRGLGRQYF. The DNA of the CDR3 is TGTGCCAGCAACCGCGGACTAGGGCGACAGTACTTC.